The rows below give T cell receptor beta chains drawn from one sample of a study of blood T cells in healthy people across ages. TCRdb re-derived calls from the 5' RACE reads in MiXCR, one entry per CDR3 protein. The sample includes 1.5 million to 2 million distinct CDR3 sequences, less than 50% seen only once; the top ten take around 2.1%. The sample comprised blood. The origin of the receptors is a woman between 40 and 50 years old in good health. CDR3s include the opening cysteine and the closing phenylalanine or tryptophan. Each record gives: V gene, D gene, clone size, J gene, CDR3 length, CDR3 protein, CDR3 DNA. The D gene is left open where the match is weak. A clone size is listed for some rows: how often the clone was seen (once, few, many), or a class if it is expanded.

v_call: TRBV28
d_call: NA
clone_size: NA
j_call: TRBJ2-7
cdr3_length: 13
cdr3_aa: CASSLTSPYEQYF
cdr3_nt: TGTGCCAGCAGTTTAACCAGTCCCTACGAGCAGTACTTC

v_call: TRBV6-1
d_call: TRBD2
clone_size: NA
j_call: TRBJ2-5
cdr3_length: 16
cdr3_aa: CASRIPGLAGEETQYF
cdr3_nt: TGTGCCAGCAGGATCCCGGGACTAGCGGGGGAAGAGACCCAGTACTTC

v_call: TRBV4-2
d_call: NA
clone_size: few
j_call: TRBJ2-1
cdr3_length: 17
cdr3_aa: CASSQDRRESSYNEQFF
cdr3_nt: TGTGCCAGCAGCCAAGATCGCCGGGAGAGCTCCTACAATGAGCAGTTCTTC

v_call: TRBV5-1
d_call: NA
clone_size: NA
j_call: TRBJ2-2
cdr3_length: 15
cdr3_aa: CASSSDGFGTGELFF
cdr3_nt: TGCGCCAGCAGCTCGGATGGGTTCGGCACCGGGGAGCTGTTTTTT

v_call: TRBV4-3
d_call: NA
clone_size: few
j_call: TRBJ2-5
cdr3_length: 16
cdr3_aa: CASSQDLTGTAQEQYF
cdr3_nt: TGCGCCAGCAGCCAAGATCTGACGGGGACGGCACAGGAGCAGTACTTC

v_call: TRBV7-2
d_call: NA
clone_size: NA
j_call: TRBJ2-7
cdr3_length: 15
cdr3_aa: CASSSLGEAIYEQYF
cdr3_nt: TGTGCCAGCAGCTCCCTTGGGGAAGCTATCTACGAGCAGTACTTC

v_call: TRBV10-3
d_call: NA
clone_size: NA
j_call: TRBJ2-5
cdr3_length: 14
cdr3_aa: CASSESNTQETQYF
cdr3_nt: TGTGCCAGCAGTGAGTCTAACACCCAAGAGACCCAGTACTTC

v_call: TRBV20-1
d_call: NA
clone_size: few
j_call: TRBJ2-7
cdr3_length: 12
cdr3_aa: CSAVRDGYEQYF
cdr3_nt: TGCAGTGCCGTCAGGGATGGGTACGAGCAGTACTTC

v_call: TRBV4-2
d_call: NA
clone_size: NA
j_call: TRBJ2-4
cdr3_length: 13
cdr3_aa: CASSQDRGDKQYF
cdr3_nt: TGTGCCAGCAGCCAAGATAGGGGCGACAAGCAGTACTTC

v_call: TRBV7-9
d_call: TRBD2
clone_size: NA
j_call: TRBJ2-3
cdr3_length: 17
cdr3_aa: CASSLRIAGGGADTQYF
cdr3_nt: TGTGCCAGCAGCCTGCGTATAGCGGGGGGGGGTGCAGATACGCAGTATTTT

v_call: TRBV12-3/TRBV12-4
d_call: NA
clone_size: NA
j_call: TRBJ1-2
cdr3_length: 13
cdr3_aa: CASSLTWGYGYTF
cdr3_nt: TGTGCCAGCAGTCTGACCTGGGGCTATGGCTACACCTTC

v_call: TRBV6-2/TRBV6-3
d_call: NA
clone_size: NA
j_call: TRBJ2-3
cdr3_length: 14
cdr3_aa: CASSLHTPELGQYF
cdr3_nt: TGTGCCAGCAGTCTACACACCCCCGAATTAGGGCAGTATTTT

v_call: TRBV7-2
d_call: NA
clone_size: NA
j_call: TRBJ2-1
cdr3_length: 15
cdr3_aa: CASSAGPRPSDEQFF
cdr3_nt: TGTGCCAGCAGCGCGGGACCCCGGCCCAGTGATGAGCAGTTCTTC

v_call: TRBV12-3/TRBV12-4
d_call: NA
clone_size: NA
j_call: TRBJ2-1
cdr3_length: 15
cdr3_aa: CASSSRMISFNEQFF
cdr3_nt: TGTGCCAGCAGTTCTCGTATGATCTCCTTCAATGAGCAGTTCTTC

v_call: TRBV4-2
d_call: TRBD1
clone_size: NA
j_call: TRBJ1-5
cdr3_length: 16
cdr3_aa: CASSQDGTGRNQPQHF
cdr3_nt: TGTGCCAGCAGCCAAGATGGGACAGGGAGGAATCAGCCCCAGCATTTT

v_call: TRBV20-1
d_call: NA
clone_size: NA
j_call: TRBJ2-7
cdr3_length: 14
cdr3_aa: CSARSRGLDREQYF
cdr3_nt: TGCAGTGCTAGAAGTAGGGGTTTAGACCGCGAGCAGTACTTC

v_call: TRBV7-2
d_call: TRBD1
clone_size: NA
j_call: TRBJ2-7
cdr3_length: 15
cdr3_aa: CASSPQGQGRREQYF
cdr3_nt: TGTGCCAGCAGCCCCCAGGGACAGGGTCGACGGGAGCAGTACTTC

v_call: TRBV3-1
d_call: TRBD1
clone_size: few
j_call: TRBJ1-2
cdr3_length: 13
cdr3_aa: CASSQADRNGYTF
cdr3_nt: TGTGCCAGCAGCCAAGCGGACAGGAATGGCTACACCTTC

v_call: TRBV11-2
d_call: NA
clone_size: NA
j_call: TRBJ2-1
cdr3_length: 15
cdr3_aa: CASSLALVRDNEQFF
cdr3_nt: TGTGCCAGCAGCTTAGCTTTGGTAAGGGACAATGAGCAGTTCTTC

v_call: TRBV5-5
d_call: TRBD1
clone_size: NA
j_call: TRBJ2-7
cdr3_length: 14
cdr3_aa: CASSSIGTEYEQYF
cdr3_nt: TGTGCCAGCAGCTCGATAGGGACAGAGTACGAGCAGTACTTC

v_call: TRBV12-3/TRBV12-4
d_call: NA
clone_size: few
j_call: TRBJ2-7
cdr3_length: 18
cdr3_aa: CASSLDTWLQGFAPEQYF
cdr3_nt: TGTGCCAGCAGTTTGGATACTTGGTTACAGGGTTTCGCCCCAGAGCAGTACTTC

v_call: TRBV7-2
d_call: TRBD2
clone_size: few
j_call: TRBJ2-1
cdr3_length: 19
cdr3_aa: CASSVKIIAGGLLYNEQFF
cdr3_nt: TGTGCCAGCAGCGTAAAGATAATAGCGGGGGGCCTCCTCTACAATGAGCAGTTCTTC

v_call: TRBV7-9
d_call: TRBD2
clone_size: NA
j_call: TRBJ2-3
cdr3_length: 20
cdr3_aa: CASSLAWGLGRKPSTDTQYF
cdr3_nt: TGTGCCAGCAGCTTAGCGTGGGGACTAGGGCGGAAGCCAAGCACAGATACGCAGTATTTT

v_call: TRBV10-1
d_call: NA
clone_size: NA
j_call: TRBJ2-3
cdr3_length: 15
cdr3_aa: CASSDRAPRSDTQYF
cdr3_nt: TGCGCCAGCAGTGACCGGGCTCCCCGGTCGGATACGCAGTATTTT

v_call: TRBV20-1
d_call: NA
clone_size: few
j_call: TRBJ2-3
cdr3_length: 15
cdr3_aa: CSAGGRNNLPDTQYF
cdr3_nt: TGCAGTGCTGGGGGGCGGAATAATCTACCAGATACGCAGTATTTT

v_call: TRBV12-3/TRBV12-4
d_call: NA
clone_size: NA
j_call: TRBJ2-3
cdr3_length: 14
cdr3_aa: CASKSVLSTDTQYF
cdr3_nt: TGTGCCAGCAAATCAGTTCTTAGCACAGATACGCAGTATTTT

v_call: TRBV20-1
d_call: NA
clone_size: NA
j_call: TRBJ2-3
cdr3_length: 14
cdr3_aa: CSATGRAGTDTQYF
cdr3_nt: TGCAGTGCTACTGGGCGGGCGGGCACAGATACGCAGTATTTT

v_call: TRBV18
d_call: TRBD2
clone_size: few
j_call: TRBJ2-1
cdr3_length: 16
cdr3_aa: CASSPAGLAGGNEQFF
cdr3_nt: TGTGCCAGCTCACCGGCGGGACTAGCGGGGGGCAATGAGCAGTTCTTC

v_call: TRBV5-1
d_call: TRBD2
clone_size: NA
j_call: TRBJ2-3
cdr3_length: 22
cdr3_aa: CASSFRPPTGTSGARSTDTQYF
cdr3_nt: TGCGCCAGCAGCTTTAGGCCCCCTACCGGGACTAGCGGGGCAAGATCCACAGATACGCAGTATTTT

v_call: TRBV2
d_call: TRBD1
clone_size: NA
j_call: TRBJ2-5
cdr3_length: 16
cdr3_aa: CASSPSVTGRQETQYF
cdr3_nt: TGTGCCAGCAGTCCGAGTGTGACAGGGCGACAAGAGACCCAGTACTTC

v_call: TRBV6-6
d_call: NA
clone_size: NA
j_call: TRBJ2-5
cdr3_length: 14
cdr3_aa: CASRATMIQETQYF
cdr3_nt: TGTGCCAGCAGGGCAACAATGATCCAAGAGACCCAGTACTTC

v_call: TRBV4-2
d_call: NA
clone_size: NA
j_call: TRBJ2-1
cdr3_length: 13
cdr3_aa: CASSQDLRAIPFF
cdr3_nt: TGTGCCAGCAGCCAAGATCTTCGGGCGATACCGTTCTTC

v_call: TRBV9
d_call: NA
clone_size: NA
j_call: TRBJ1-2
cdr3_length: 11
cdr3_aa: CASSVGQIYTF
cdr3_nt: TGTGCCAGCAGCGTAGGACAAATCTACACCTTC

v_call: TRBV4-3
d_call: NA
clone_size: few
j_call: TRBJ2-7
cdr3_length: 17
cdr3_aa: CASSRQVTPGAVYEQYF
cdr3_nt: TGCGCCAGCAGCCGCCAAGTAACGCCAGGAGCCGTCTACGAGCAGTACTTC

v_call: TRBV12-3/TRBV12-4
d_call: NA
clone_size: NA
j_call: TRBJ2-5
cdr3_length: 15
cdr3_aa: CASTRDGRIQETQYF
cdr3_nt: TGTGCCAGCACCCGGGACGGACGGATCCAAGAGACCCAGTACTTC

v_call: TRBV3-1
d_call: NA
clone_size: NA
j_call: TRBJ1-2
cdr3_length: 13
cdr3_aa: CASSQERGGGYTF
cdr3_nt: TGTGCCAGCAGCCAAGAAAGGGGGGGTGGCTACACCTTC

v_call: TRBV7-2
d_call: NA
clone_size: NA
j_call: TRBJ2-1
cdr3_length: 15
cdr3_aa: CASSPGATYNNEQFF
cdr3_nt: TGTGCCAGCAGCCCCGGGGCGACTTACAACAATGAGCAGTTCTTC

v_call: TRBV5-1
d_call: NA
clone_size: NA
j_call: TRBJ2-1
cdr3_length: 15
cdr3_aa: CASSLLWGSYNEQFF
cdr3_nt: TGCGCCAGCAGCTTGTTGTGGGGGTCCTACAATGAGCAGTTCTTC

v_call: TRBV6-5
d_call: NA
clone_size: few
j_call: TRBJ2-7
cdr3_length: 15
cdr3_aa: CASRPDSMGPYEQYF
cdr3_nt: TGTGCCAGCAGGCCAGACAGTATGGGTCCCTACGAGCAGTACTTC

v_call: TRBV10-3
d_call: NA
clone_size: NA
j_call: TRBJ1-1
cdr3_length: 14
cdr3_aa: CAISRAGPNTEAFF
cdr3_nt: TGTGCCATCAGCCGGGCGGGCCCGAACACTGAAGCTTTCTTT

v_call: TRBV7-8
d_call: NA
clone_size: NA
j_call: TRBJ1-2
cdr3_length: 16
cdr3_aa: CASSLVAVGLGYGYTF
cdr3_nt: TGTGCCAGCAGCTTAGTAGCGGTGGGGCTCGGCTATGGCTACACCTTC

v_call: TRBV7-2
d_call: TRBD2
clone_size: NA
j_call: TRBJ2-3
cdr3_length: 16
cdr3_aa: CASSPTSGGREVTQYF
cdr3_nt: TGTGCCAGCAGCCCGACTAGCGGGGGGCGGGAGGTTACGCAGTATTTT

v_call: TRBV10-3
d_call: NA
clone_size: NA
j_call: TRBJ2-7
cdr3_length: 17
cdr3_aa: CAISGSPRDMASYEQYF
cdr3_nt: TGTGCCATCAGTGGGTCTCCACGGGACATGGCGTCCTACGAGCAGTACTTC

v_call: TRBV6-2/TRBV6-3
d_call: NA
clone_size: NA
j_call: TRBJ2-7
cdr3_length: 15
cdr3_aa: CASSPPGQRLREQYF
cdr3_nt: TGTGCCAGCAGCCCACCGGGACAAAGGTTAAGGGAGCAGTACTTC

v_call: TRBV7-9
d_call: TRBD1
clone_size: NA
j_call: TRBJ2-7
cdr3_length: 13
cdr3_aa: CASSAPDRSEQYF
cdr3_nt: TGTGCCAGCAGCGCTCCGGACAGGTCCGAGCAGTACTTC

v_call: TRBV12-3/TRBV12-4
d_call: TRBD1
clone_size: many
j_call: TRBJ1-1
cdr3_length: 15
cdr3_aa: CASSPRTGLNTEAFF
cdr3_nt: TGCGCCAGCAGCCCCCGGACAGGGCTGAACACTGAAGCTTTCTTT

v_call: TRBV29-1
d_call: NA
clone_size: few
j_call: TRBJ2-1
cdr3_length: 14
cdr3_aa: CSARGGPTYNEQFF
cdr3_nt: TGCAGCGCCCGCGGGGGCCCAACCTACAATGAGCAGTTCTTC

v_call: TRBV12-3/TRBV12-4
d_call: NA
clone_size: NA
j_call: TRBJ2-1
cdr3_length: 11
cdr3_aa: CVIKGDNEQFF
cdr3_nt: TGTGTCATCAAAGGAGACAATGAGCAGTTCTTC

v_call: TRBV29-1
d_call: NA
clone_size: NA
j_call: TRBJ2-2
cdr3_length: 13
cdr3_aa: CSSSTGNTGELFF
cdr3_nt: TGCAGCTCAAGCACGGGGAACACCGGGGAGCTGTTTTTT